The rows below give T cell receptor beta chains drawn from one sample of a study of OX40 agonist ivuxolimab in advanced cancers. Here immunoSEQ multiplex PCR was the method, and the copy in TCRdb shows in-frame clones only, minus some. The sample shows around 57,000 clones, approximately 81% of them seen only once. The sample was CD4+ or CD8+ T cells sorted from blood, taken in a trial of the OX40 agonist ivuxolimab. All receptors derive from an adult with an advanced solid tumor such as melanoma, head and neck, liver or kidney cancer. Both conserved end residues are trimmed from each CDR3.

v_gene: TRBV30
CDR3aa: AWGGTVNEQF

v_gene: TRBV5-4
CDR3aa: ASSSGGQGNEKLF

v_gene: TRBV19
CDR3aa: ASSIGGTDTQY

v_gene: TRBV5-6
CDR3aa: ASSLLGNQPQH

v_gene: TRBV5-1
CDR3aa: ASSLLPDRGTPLH

v_gene: TRBV2
CDR3aa: ASSVGGSSYNSPLH

v_gene: TRBV29-1
CDR3aa: SVSGTGISYEQY

v_gene: TRBV19
CDR3aa: ASRLPGQGADGYT

v_gene: TRBV27
CDR3aa: ASSARGTGPYNSPLH

v_gene: TRBV6-4
CDR3aa: ASSDQSTDTQY

v_gene: TRBV5-5
CDR3aa: ASSETGGGEKLF

v_gene: TRBV19
CDR3aa: ASSIFRGGAYNQPQH

v_gene: TRBV4-2
CDR3aa: ASSLYTATY

v_gene: TRBV28
CDR3aa: ASLQWTGVTDTQY

v_gene: TRBV10-3
CDR3aa: AISGQGIATEAF

v_gene: TRBV7-2
CDR3aa: ASSLSSRQETQY

v_gene: TRBV7-2
CDR3aa: ASSYGIAGVYEQY

v_gene: TRBV7-2
CDR3aa: ASSGRSWMETQY

v_gene: TRBV2
CDR3aa: ATLEGASGQYNEQF

v_gene: TRBV6-6
CDR3aa: ASSRGQGSVTGELF

v_gene: TRBV7-2
CDR3aa: ASSLAMTSSETQY

v_gene: TRBV28
CDR3aa: ASSFLGPREQY

v_gene: TRBV11-2
CDR3aa: ASSSPRDGTEAF

v_gene: TRBV15
CDR3aa: ATSRPPGTNLGNTIY

v_gene: TRBV11-3
CDR3aa: ASSLGGADDTQY

v_gene: TRBV7-9
CDR3aa: ASSLGGRLSSGNTIY

v_gene: TRBV28
CDR3aa: ASMNSLYGYT

v_gene: TRBV5-4
CDR3aa: ASSDIPTSGQETQY

v_gene: TRBV6-5
CDR3aa: ASSLLLGTGELF

v_gene: TRBV7-2
CDR3aa: ASSLGLPGGQPQH

v_gene: TRBV5-8
CDR3aa: ASSRDRNTEAF

v_gene: TRBV30
CDR3aa: AWSVLIVGAGYT

v_gene: TRBV19
CDR3aa: ASSRTLGPSDTQY

v_gene: TRBV4-3
CDR3aa: ASSQGGRTSGIYEQY

v_gene: TRBV20-1
CDR3aa: SARVPHEAF

v_gene: TRBV5-1
CDR3aa: ASSVLGTQTSGANVLT

v_gene: TRBV19
CDR3aa: ASSIDPGREGRYEQY

v_gene: TRBV6-4
CDR3aa: ASSPLPYNEQF

v_gene: TRBV7-9
CDR3aa: ASSSHTGAAESNQPQH

v_gene: TRBV29-1
CDR3aa: SVGDRGDTGELF

v_gene: TRBV19
CDR3aa: ASSFTGELF

v_gene: TRBV6-6
CDR3aa: ASSRGTATGELF

v_gene: TRBV11-1
CDR3aa: ASSLPLFIANTDTQY

v_gene: TRBV5-6
CDR3aa: ASTRPQGGTDTQY

v_gene: TRBV4-1
CDR3aa: ASSQDSRQGGNEQY

v_gene: TRBV7-9
CDR3aa: ASSPHPRTSGIYNEQF

v_gene: TRBV30
CDR3aa: AWSVWDRASYEQY

v_gene: TRBV30
CDR3aa: AWNLKAEAF